A selection of T cell receptor beta chains follows, all from one sample in a study of T cell repertoires in ileal Crohn's disease. Profiling relied on immunoSEQ multiplex PCR, and the TCRdb table lists in-frame clones only, not all of them. The sample holds about 4,500 clones, under 85% seen once. Specimen: ileal tissue. These receptors were taken from an adult with Crohn's disease. Both conserved end residues are part of each CDR3. A D gene is named only where the DNA matches it firmly. Expanded clones are given a class, and other clones once, few, many or no size at all.

d_gene: TRBD1; v_gene: TRBV7-9; abundance: large; j_gene: TRBJ2-7; CDR3aa: CASSLWDRNYEQYF; CDR3nt: TGTGCCAGCAGCTTATGGGACAGGAACTACGAGCAGTACTTC
d_gene: NA; v_gene: TRBV12-2; abundance: NA; j_gene: TRBJ1-2; CDR3aa: CASRRMGQFNYGYTF; CDR3nt: TGTGCAAGTCGCCGAATGGGACAATTTAACTATGGCTACACCTTC
d_gene: TRBD1; v_gene: TRBV6-5; abundance: NA; j_gene: TRBJ1-6; CDR3aa: CASIPGTETSPLHF; CDR3nt: TGTGCCAGCATCCCCGGGACAGAGACTTCACCCCTCCACTTT
d_gene: TRBD1; v_gene: TRBV14; abundance: NA; j_gene: TRBJ2-3; CDR3aa: CASSQESQPVGQGFSTDTQYF; CDR3nt: TGTGCCAGCAGCCAAGAATCGCAGCCAGTGGGACAGGGGTTTAGCACAGATACGCAGTATTTT
d_gene: NA; v_gene: TRBV5-1; abundance: NA; j_gene: TRBJ2-6; CDR3aa: CASSQAQGIPGANVLTF; CDR3nt: TGCGCCAGCAGTCAGGCTCAGGGAATCCCTGGGGCCAACGTCCTGACTTTC
d_gene: TRBD1; v_gene: TRBV7-9; abundance: few; j_gene: TRBJ2-1; CDR3aa: CASSWGTGARNEQFF; CDR3nt: TGTGCCAGCAGCTGGGGGACAGGGGCGCGGAATGAGCAGTTCTTC
d_gene: NA; v_gene: TRBV9; abundance: NA; j_gene: TRBJ1-5; CDR3aa: CASSVAPAGSIDQPQHF; CDR3nt: TGTGCCAGCAGCGTAGCTCCCGCAGGGTCGATTGATCAGCCCCAGCATTTT
d_gene: NA; v_gene: TRBV28; abundance: NA; j_gene: TRBJ1-1; CDR3aa: CASSSGTSNTEAFF; CDR3nt: TGTGCCAGCAGTTCCGGGACATCGAACACTGAAGCTTTCTTT
d_gene: NA; v_gene: TRBV7-9; abundance: NA; j_gene: TRBJ1-1; CDR3aa: CASSSVGGATEAFF; CDR3nt: TGTGCCAGCAGCTCGGTTGGGGGGGCCACTGAAGCTTTCTTT
d_gene: NA; v_gene: TRBV11-1; abundance: NA; j_gene: TRBJ2-7; CDR3aa: CASSLRVSGEQYF; CDR3nt: TGTGCCAGCAGCTTGAGGGTATCGGGCGAGCAGTACTTC
d_gene: NA; v_gene: TRBV6-5; abundance: few; j_gene: TRBJ2-1; CDR3aa: CASSYSGGNRYNEQFF; CDR3nt: TGTGCCAGCAGTTACTCCGGGGGAAATCGCTACAATGAGCAGTTCTTC
d_gene: NA; v_gene: TRBV10-2; abundance: once; j_gene: TRBJ1-1; CDR3aa: CASHMGGNTEAFF; CDR3nt: TGCGCCAGCCACATGGGAGGGAACACTGAAGCTTTCTTT
d_gene: NA; v_gene: TRBV11-1; abundance: NA; j_gene: TRBJ2-1; CDR3aa: CASSRASSWSSYNEQFF; CDR3nt: TGTGCCAGCAGCCGAGCAAGTAGCTGGAGCTCCTACAATGAGCAGTTCTTC
d_gene: NA; v_gene: TRBV28; abundance: NA; j_gene: TRBJ1-6; CDR3aa: CASSTGYSPLHF; CDR3nt: TGTGCCAGCAGTACGGGGTACTCACCCCTCCACTTT
d_gene: NA; v_gene: TRBV29-1; abundance: NA; j_gene: TRBJ2-1; CDR3aa: CSVVNYLTGVVQTVGNEQFF; CDR3nt: TGCAGCGTTGTGAATTATTTAACGGGAGTTGTTCAAACCGTGGGGAATGAGCAGTTCTTC
d_gene: NA; v_gene: TRBV28; abundance: NA; j_gene: TRBJ2-5; CDR3aa: CASSFGSPNSRYF; CDR3nt: TGTGCCAGCAGTTTTGGCAGCCCCAACAGCAGGTACTTC
d_gene: NA; v_gene: TRBV19; abundance: large; j_gene: TRBJ1-2; CDR3aa: CASSMGDIAGYGYTF; CDR3nt: TGTGCCAGTAGTATGGGTGACATCGCGGGCTATGGCTACACCTTC
d_gene: NA; v_gene: TRBV6-5; abundance: NA; j_gene: TRBJ1-3; CDR3aa: CASMITDSGNTIYF; CDR3nt: TGTGCCAGCATGATCACAGACTCTGGAAACACCATATATTTT
d_gene: TRBD1; v_gene: TRBV5-1; abundance: NA; j_gene: TRBJ1-2; CDR3aa: CASSLTGTEGGYTF; CDR3nt: TGCGCCAGCAGCCTCACCGGGACAGAAGGGGGCTACACCTTC
d_gene: NA; v_gene: TRBV4-1; abundance: NA; j_gene: TRBJ2-7; CDR3aa: CASSQETRLEQYF; CDR3nt: TGCGCCAGCAGCCAAGAGACTAGGCTCGAGCAGTACTTC
d_gene: NA; v_gene: TRBV11-2; abundance: NA; j_gene: TRBJ2-3; CDR3aa: CASSLGAAKRGTDTQYF; CDR3nt: TGTGCCAGCAGCTTAGGGGCGGCAAAAAGGGGGACAGATACGCAGTATTTT
d_gene: NA; v_gene: TRBV10-3; abundance: NA; j_gene: TRBJ2-7; CDR3aa: CAISESSQMKYEQYF; CDR3nt: TGTGCCATCAGTGAGTCGTCGCAGATGAAGTACGAGCAGTACTTC
d_gene: NA; v_gene: TRBV4-3; abundance: NA; j_gene: TRBJ1-2; CDR3aa: CASSQETDRFYGYTF; CDR3nt: TGCGCCAGCAGCCAAGAAACAGATCGGTTCTATGGCTACACCTTC
d_gene: NA; v_gene: TRBV5-4; abundance: once; j_gene: TRBJ2-1; CDR3aa: CASSLGGATSYNEQFF; CDR3nt: TGTGCCAGCAGCTTGGGGGGAGCTACCTCCTACAATGAGCAGTTCTTC
d_gene: NA; v_gene: TRBV7-2; abundance: NA; j_gene: TRBJ1-5; CDR3aa: CASSAGQLTYSNQPQHF; CDR3nt: TGTGCCAGCAGCGCCGGACAGCTCACTTATAGCAATCAGCCCCAGCATTTT
d_gene: NA; v_gene: TRBV7-2; abundance: NA; j_gene: TRBJ1-5; CDR3aa: CASSLIRGGNQPQHF; CDR3nt: TGTGCCAGCAGCTTAATCAGGGGTGGCAATCAGCCCCAGCATTTT
d_gene: TRBD2; v_gene: TRBV9; abundance: NA; j_gene: TRBJ2-3; CDR3aa: CASSGSTSADTQYF; CDR3nt: TGTGCCAGCAGCGGATCAACTAGCGCAGATACGCAGTATTTT
d_gene: TRBD1; v_gene: TRBV27; abundance: NA; j_gene: TRBJ1-1; CDR3aa: CASSSGQRDRNEAFF; CDR3nt: TGTGCCAGCAGCTCGGGACAGCGGGACAGGAATGAAGCTTTCTTT
d_gene: TRBD1; v_gene: TRBV7-9; abundance: NA; j_gene: TRBJ1-6; CDR3aa: CASSLSPGQNNSPLHF; CDR3nt: TGTGCCAGCAGCTTATCACCGGGACAGAATAATTCACCCCTCCACTTT
d_gene: TRBD1; v_gene: TRBV2; abundance: NA; j_gene: TRBJ2-1; CDR3aa: CASKPGQGGSNEQFF; CDR3nt: TGTGCCAGCAAGCCGGGACAGGGGGGGAGTAATGAGCAGTTCTTC
d_gene: TRBD2; v_gene: TRBV10-2; abundance: NA; j_gene: TRBJ2-5; CDR3aa: CASSESYSSGRKTQYF; CDR3nt: TGCGCCAGCAGTGAGTCGTACTCTAGCGGGAGAAAGACCCAGTACTTC
d_gene: NA; v_gene: TRBV7-6; abundance: NA; j_gene: TRBJ2-1; CDR3aa: CASSFNRGSNEQFF; CDR3nt: TGTGCCAGCAGCTTCAATCGGGGGAGCAATGAGCAGTTCTTC
d_gene: TRBD1; v_gene: TRBV5-6; abundance: NA; j_gene: TRBJ2-5; CDR3aa: CASSAEAGGALVPRETQYF; CDR3nt: TGTGCCAGCAGCGCGGAAGCAGGGGGCGCTTTGGTCCCTCGGGAGACCCAGTACTTC
d_gene: NA; v_gene: TRBV30; abundance: NA; j_gene: TRBJ2-5; CDR3aa: CAWRLQETQYF; CDR3nt: TGTGCCTGGAGACTCCAAGAGACCCAGTACTTC
d_gene: TRBD2; v_gene: TRBV2; abundance: NA; j_gene: TRBJ2-7; CDR3aa: CASGPPGLADEQYF; CDR3nt: TGTGCCAGCGGGCCACCGGGACTAGCCGACGAGCAGTACTTC
d_gene: NA; v_gene: TRBV29-1; abundance: NA; j_gene: TRBJ2-2; CDR3aa: CSVERAPAGELFF; CDR3nt: TGCAGCGTTGAGAGGGCCCCCGCCGGGGAGCTGTTTTTT
d_gene: NA; v_gene: TRBV19; abundance: NA; j_gene: TRBJ1-5; CDR3aa: CASSIGFRYSNQPQHF; CDR3nt: TGTGCCAGTAGTATAGGTTTCAGGTATAGCAATCAGCCCCAGCATTTT
d_gene: NA; v_gene: TRBV19; abundance: NA; j_gene: TRBJ2-3; CDR3aa: CASSPSRRASTDTQYF; CDR3nt: TGTGCCAGTAGTCCGTCAAGGCGGGCTAGCACAGATACGCAGTATTTT
d_gene: NA; v_gene: TRBV6-5; abundance: NA; j_gene: TRBJ2-3; CDR3aa: CASSYSRGDTQYF; CDR3nt: TGTGCCAGCAGTTACTCGCGGGGAGATACGCAGTATTTT